A selection of T cell receptor beta chains follows, all from one sample in a study of CD8 T cells in Susac syndrome. Each CDR3 protein is one row after TCRdb ran MiXCR on the immunoSEQ multiplex PCR reads. The sample lists about 290,000 distinct CDR3 sequences; around nine tenths were seen once. The sample consisted of CD8+ T cells from PBMCs. These receptors were taken from a human donor with multiple sclerosis. Each CDR3 is given with its conserved first and last residue. Each record gives: J gene, D gene, clone size, V gene, CDR3 protein, CDR3 DNA. The D gene is left open where the match is weak. Clone sizes are given selectively: once, few, many, or a class where the clone is expanded.

>TRBJ1-5|-|-|TRBV27
CASSLNGRYSNQPQHF
TGTGCCAGCAGTTTAAACGGCAGGTATAGCAATCAGCCCCAGCATTTT
>TRBJ2-2|TRBD1|once|TRBV19
CASSTTGGETGELFF
TGTGCCAGTAGTACTACAGGGGGCGAGACCGGGGAGCTGTTTTTT
>TRBJ2-2|TRBD2|-|TRBV2
CASSSLAGEFSPGELFF
TGTGCCAGCAGTAGTCTAGCGGGAGAATTTTCCCCCGGGGAGCTGTTTTTT
>TRBJ1-4|-|-|TRBV9
CASSPTLGEKLFF
TGTGCCAGCAGCCCCACGCTAGGGGAAAAACTGTTTTTT
>TRBJ2-7|TRBD1|-|TRBV20-1
CSALDRGRDEQYF
TGCAGTGCTCTGGACAGGGGAAGGGACGAGCAGTACTTC
>TRBJ1-5|-|-|TRBV20-1
CSGQTGTSNQPQHF
TGCAGTGGACAGACTGGCACTAGCAATCAGCCCCAGCATTTT
>TRBJ1-1|-|-|TRBV7-8
CASRDLAMGYTEAFF
TGTGCCAGCAGAGATCTGGCGATGGGGTACACTGAAGCTTTCTTT
>TRBJ2-7|-|-|TRBV10-3
CAISSGSYEQYF
TGTGCCATCAGTTCGGGATCCTACGAGCAGTACTTC
>TRBJ2-1|-|-|TRBV27
CASSVDRYNEQFF
TGTGCCAGCAGTGTCGACAGATACAATGAGCAGTTCTTC
>TRBJ1-2|-|-|TRBV30
CAWVPDSRNNYGYTF
TGTGCCTGGGTTCCGGACAGCCGGAATAACTATGGCTACACCTTC
>TRBJ1-1|TRBD1|-|TRBV5-6
CASSPPDRGFPEAFF
TGTGCCAGCAGCCCTCCCGACAGGGGTTTCCCTGAAGCTTTCTTT
>TRBJ2-5|TRBD1|-|TRBV6-5
CASSYSTGGRKETQYF
TGTGCCAGCAGTTACTCGACAGGGGGCAGGAAAGAGACCCAGTACTTC
>TRBJ2-2|TRBD1|-|TRBV20-1
CSARDGDRGDTGELFF
TGCAGTGCTAGAGATGGGGACAGGGGGGACACCGGGGAGCTGTTTTTT
>TRBJ1-4|-|-|TRBV7-2
CASSLVGYGENEKLFF
TGTGCCAGCAGCTTGGTGGGATACGGAGAAAATGAAAAACTGTTTTTT
>TRBJ2-7|-|-|TRBV7-9
CASNRGGPPSYEQYF
TGTGCCAGCAACCGAGGGGGGCCGCCGTCCTACGAGCAGTACTTC
>TRBJ2-1|-|-|TRBV15
CATSRDMRSPYNEQFF
TGTGCCACCAGCAGAGATATGCGGAGCCCCTACAATGAGCAGTTCTTC
>TRBJ2-1|-|-|TRBV2
CASGGEVNEQFF
TGTGCCAGCGGAGGAGAGGTCAATGAGCAGTTCTTC
>TRBJ2-2|-|-|TRBV29-1
CSAYGDGTRNTGEPFF
TGCAGCGCCTATGGCGACGGGACACGGAACACCGGGGAGCCGTTTTTT
>TRBJ2-1|TRBD2|-|TRBV27
CASTKNGLAGDEQFF
TGTGCCAGCACGAAAAACGGACTAGCGGGAGATGAGCAGTTCTTC
>TRBJ2-7|-|-|TRBV5-4
CASRRLMDPEQYF
TGTGCCAGCAGACGACTTATGGATCCGGAGCAGTACTTC
>TRBJ1-1|-|-|TRBV4-1
CASSQGDFLNTEAFF
TGCGCCAGCAGCCAAGGGGACTTCCTGAACACTGAAGCTTTCTTT
>TRBJ2-2|-|-|TRBV19
CASSIQMNTGELFF
TGTGCCAGTAGTATACAAATGAACACCGGGGAGCTGTTTTTT
>TRBJ2-5|-|-|TRBV12-3/TRBV12-4
CASSGGLGGETQYF
TGTGCCAGCAGTGGGGGACTAGGGGGCGAGACCCAGTACTTC
>TRBJ1-5|-|-|TRBV20-1
CSARESTVMSNQPQHF
TGCAGTGCTAGAGAAAGCACGGTGATGAGCAATCAGCCCCAGCATTTT
>TRBJ2-3|TRBD1|-|TRBV29-1
CSVRSQGSPDTQYF
TGCAGCGTCCGATCACAGGGGAGCCCAGATACGCAGTATTTT
>TRBJ2-3|-|-|TRBV30
CAWSVMRGRGTDTQYF
TGTGCCTGGAGTGTGATGAGGGGGAGAGGCACAGATACGCAGTATTTT
>TRBJ2-5|TRBD2|-|TRBV7-9
CASSLQPAGEETQYF
TGTGCCAGCAGCTTACAGCCAGCGGGGGAAGAGACCCAGTACTTC
>TRBJ1-5|-|-|TRBV5-8
CASSSYTNQPQHF
TGTGCCAGCAGCTCTTACACGAATCAGCCCCAGCATTTT
>TRBJ2-7|-|once|TRBV20-1
CSATGTLGHEQYF
TGCAGTGCAACCGGGACGCTGGGTCACGAGCAGTACTTC
>TRBJ2-5|TRBD2|-|TRBV30
CAWREAGGGETQYF
TGTGCCTGGAGGGAAGCGGGAGGTGGGGAGACCCAGTACTTC
>TRBJ2-3|TRBD1|-|TRBV4-1
CASSQEDRSTDTQYF
TGCGCCAGCAGCCAAGAGGACAGGTCCACAGATACGCAGTATTTT
>TRBJ2-7|-|-|TRBV5-1
CASSFPYGPNSYEQYF
TGCGCCAGCAGCTTCCCCTACGGCCCGAACTCCTACGAGCAGTACTTC